Presented here are 22 T cell receptor beta chains from one specimen sequenced in a study of T cell repertoires in cytomegalovirus infection (dated by TCRdb to the late 2010s). The instrument was an Illumina HiSeq 1500. The public reads were quality trimmed at Q25 with fastp and then assembled into clones with MiXCR by TCRdb, keeping productive beta chains. Each entry is one CDR3 protein sequence, shown with its most common DNA and genes. The sample records some 110,000 distinct CDR3 sequences, over 25% of which are singletons. Together, the top ten hold about 53% of the sample. What the treatment or condition label conveys for this sample: in vitro stimulation with specific CMV peptide epitopes to enrich CMV-specific T cells. These TCRs are of unknown antigen specificity. This sample comprised CD8+ T cells from cultured PBMCs, obtained from culture after CMV antigen stimulation. These receptors came from a human donor in good health (CMV status not recorded). Some clones in this sample may be carry-over from other donors' samples.

This chain connects TRBV11-1 to TRBJ1-4; 10 bases agree with TRBD1. CDR3 length: 16 amino acids. V was pared by 5 bases and J by 0 bases, with 3 bases of the junction left unmatched. CDR1 is SGHAT and CDR2 is FQDESV in the germline V gene (reference sequence). CDR3 in amino acids: CASSQGQGTTNEKLFF. DNA of the CDR3: TGTGCCAGCAGCCAGGGACAGGGGACAACTAATGAAAAACTGTTTTTT.

This clonotype showed up just a few times. The V and J genes are TRBV19 and TRBJ2-7; D gene uncertain. CDR3 size: 15 residues. V gave up 4 bases and J gave up 2 bases, with 15 bases separating them. Germline values: CDR1 LNHDA, CDR2 SQIVND (reference sequence). The CDR3 sequence: CASSTPRVTPYEQYF. CDR3 sequence (DNA): TGTGCCAGTAGTACCCCCCGGGTCACTCCCTACGAGCAGTACTTC.

In the case of this clonotype: One junction end disagrees with the germline gene, perhaps due to a read error. This chain connects TRBV11-2 to TRBJ2-7; tentative D call: TRBD1 (6 bases). This CDR3 is built from 15 residues. The V gene's germline CDR1 is SGHAT and CDR2 FQNNGV. CDR3 region: CARSLEQGRLYEQYF. The CDR3 DNA sequence: TGTGCCAGAAGCTTAGAACAGGGCCGACTCTACGAGCAGTACTTC.

CDR3 region: CASTQGDGTDTQYF. The CDR3 coding sequence is TGTGCCAGTACGCAGGGTGATGGCACAGATACGCAGTATTTT. J is TRBJ2-3 and V is TRBV19; tentatively, D is TRBD1 (5 bases). Trimming removed 7 bases from V and 1 base from J, with 12 bases in between. The CDR3 runs 14 residues. Germline-derived CDR1 and CDR2 are LNHDA and SQIVND (reference sequence). Full variable domain (rest looked up from reference TRBV19 and TRBJ2-3): DGGITQSPKYLFRKEGQNVTLSCEQNLNHDAMYWYRQDPGQGLRLIYYSQIVNDFQKGDIAEGYSVSREKKESFPLTVTSAQKNPTAFYLCASTQGDGTDTQYFGPGTRLTVL.

This clonotype was seen a few times. The rearrangement links TRBV12-5 to TRBJ2-2; D possibly corresponds to TRBD1 (6 bases). The ends were cut back, 6 bases at V and 2 bases at J, with 16 bases in the middle. This CDR3 spans 16 amino acids. Germline CDR1 LGHNT, CDR2 FRNRAP. CDR3 loop: CASGTGTTSNTGELFF. The CDR3 bases are TGTGCTAGTGGGACCGGGACAACGAGCAACACCGGGGAGCTGTTTTTT.

This clonotype was counted only a few times. This chain links TRBV2 with TRBJ2-1, with TRBD2 as a possible D gene (5 bases). Per germline, CDR1 SNHLY and CDR2 FYNNEI. Trimming stripped 2 bases from V and 5 bases from J, with 16 bases between. This CDR3 spans 16 amino acids. The CDR3: CASSESASPMDNEQFF. The CDR3 nucleotides read TGTGCCAGCAGTGAAAGTGCTAGCCCTATGGACAATGAGCAGTTCTTC.

The V call is TRBV12-3 or TRBV12-4, the J call TRBJ1-5, with D possibly TRBD1 on 6 matching bases. The CDR3 runs 13 residues. V lost 6 bases, J lost 7 bases, and 13 bases lay in between. CDR3 protein: CASRGTGRQPQHF. The CDR3 region has the DNA TGTGCCAGCAGAGGTACAGGGAGGCAGCCCCAGCATTTT.

This clonotype was recorded at least ten times. This chain joins TRBV7-2 and TRBJ1-6, with D perhaps TRBD1 (5 bases). Trimming shortened V by 8 bases and J by 4 bases, and 12 bases separated the two germline ends. The CDR3 length is 14 residues. CDR1 is SGHTA, CDR2 FQGNSA, per germline. CDR3 sequence reads: CASLGGTYNSPLHF. The CDR3 nucleotides read TGTGCCAGCCTGGGAGGGACTTATAATTCACCCCTCCACTTT.

This clonotype has a handful of counts. The chain joins TRBV6-1 to TRBJ1-2, with a weak D call TRBD1 (5 bases). Looked up from germline, CDR1 is MNHNS and CDR2 is SASEGT. The V end lost 7 bases, the J end lost 4 bases, and 13 bases lay between the germline ends. The CDR3 extends over 13 amino acids. This CDR3 reads CASTEGRFYGYTF. The DNA for the CDR3 is TGTGCCAGCACCGAGGGACGGTTCTATGGCTACACCTTC.

V is TRBV13 and J is TRBJ2-5; D may be TRBD1 or TRBD2 (5 bases each). This CDR3 region has 16 residues. V lost 4 bases and J 0 bases, leaving 15 bases between the germline ends. Germline CDR1 is PRHDT and CDR2 is FYEKMQ (reference sequence). The CDR3: CASSSRGSKYQETQYF. CDR3 sequence (DNA): TGTGCCAGCAGCTCGAGGGGCTCAAAGTACCAAGAGACCCAGTACTTC. The full variable domain, completed using reference TRBV13 and TRBJ2-5, is AAGVIQSPRHLIKEKRETATLKCYPIPRHDTVYWYQQGPGQDPQFLISFYEKMQSDKGSIPDRFSAQQFSDYHSELNMSSLELGDSALYFCASSSRGSKYQETQYFGPGTRLLVL.

The rearrangement joins TRBV7-2 to TRBJ2-7; 7 bases match TRBD1. Germline lookup yields CDR1 SGHTA and CDR2 FQGNSA. J was trimmed by 5 bases and V by 4 bases; bases with no gene match: 8. This CDR3 region has 14 residues. As DNA, the CDR3 is TGTGCCAGCAGCTCTTCCGGGACAGTTAACGAGCAGTACTTC. It is translated as CASSSSGTVNEQYF.

This rearrangement joins TRBV4-1 to TRBJ2-1; TRBD1 agrees at 9 bases. The CDR3 has 16 amino acids. The V and J ends lost 3 bases and 6 bases, in that order; junction bases with no gene match: 9. The V gene's germline CDR1 is MGHRA and CDR2 YSYEKL. For the CDR3, the DNA is TGCGCCAGCAGCCAGCAACCGGGACAGGGTGGCAATGAGCAGTTCTTC. Translation gives CASSQQPGQGGNEQFF.

This clonotype was counted between two and nine times. This chain joins TRBV7-3 and TRBJ2-1; D is possibly TRBD2 (6 bases). Per germline, CDR1 SGHTA and CDR2 FQGTGA. CDR3 length equals 15 residues. Trimming took 2 bases from V and 7 from J, leaving 15 bases between them. The CDR3 sequence is CASSLEGGVWNEQFF. CDR3 coding DNA: TGTGCCAGCAGCTTAGAAGGCGGGGTTTGGAATGAGCAGTTCTTC.

This clonotype was found a few times. The chain has TRBV6-6 and TRBJ2-3; tentative D call: TRBD2 (5 bases). V lost 2 bases to trimming and J lost 1 base, with 13 bases between them. CDR1 is MNHNY and CDR2 is SVGAGI in the germline V gene (reference sequence). The CDR3 is 16 residues long. In nucleotides, the CDR3 is TGTGCCAGCAGTTACCCGTCGGGGTATGGCACAGATACGCAGTATTTT. Translating gives CASSYPSGYGTDTQYF.

This clonotype has more than one count but fewer than ten. This sequence joins TRBV15 and TRBJ1-2, with D perhaps TRBD1 (5 bases). The ends were cut back, 3 bases at V and 2 bases at J, with 16 bases in the middle. Germline V CDR1 and CDR2: LNHNV, YYDKDF (reference sequence). CDR3 size: 16 residues. CDR3 bases: TGTGCCACCAGCAGGGAGGAACAGGAGGTAAACTATGGCTACACCTTC. Residues: CATSREEQEVNYGYTF.

This clonotype occurred many times. The chain has TRBV7-2 and TRBJ1-2; no definite D call. CDR1 and CDR2 (germline): SGHTA, FQGNSA. This CDR3 contains 11 residues. Trimming cost V 5 bases and J 3 bases, with 4 bases left between them. The CDR3: CASSGHYGYTF. In DNA form, the CDR3 reads TGTGCCAGCAGCGGACACTATGGCTACACCTTC.

This chain joins TRBV6-4 and TRBJ2-1, with D tentatively TRBD1 or TRBD2 (5 bases each). Per the germline V gene, CDR1 is MRHNA and CDR2 is SNTAGT. V was cut by 0 bases and J by 4 bases, with 13 bases left in between. The CDR3 sequence is 16 residues long. Written as DNA, the CDR3 is TGTGCCAGCAGTGACTCTAGGGGCGACTATTACAATGAGCAGTTCTTC. It specifies CASSDSRGDYYNEQFF.

The rearrangement links TRBV7-3 to TRBJ2-5, with D perhaps matching TRBD1 or TRBD2 (5 bases each). V lost 6 bases, J lost 3 bases, and 17 bases lay in between. Germline V gene lookup returns CDR1 SGHTA and CDR2 FQGTGA. This CDR3 region has 15 residues. For the CDR3, the DNA is TGTGCCAGCAGTTCCGGACAAGGGCGGGAAGAGACCCAGTACTTC. Amino acid sequence: CASSSGQGREETQYF.

The chain couples TRBV6-1 to TRBJ2-7; D gene unclear. The germline V and J ends were trimmed by 2 bases and 0 bases, with 8 bases remaining between them. This CDR3 is 14 amino acids long. Germline V gives CDR1 MNHNS, CDR2 SASEGT. The CDR3 DNA sequence: TGTGCCAGCAGTGAAAGGAGAACCTCCTACGAGCAGTACTTC. Translated, it gives CASSERRTSYEQYF.

This chain joins TRBV6-2 or TRBV6-3 and TRBJ2-3; 15 nucleotides align to TRBD2. Germline CDR1 MNHEY, CDR2 SVGEGT. The CDR3 has 16 residues. Losses at the gene ends were 7 bases for V and 3 bases for J; bases not matched to a gene: 5. CDR3 amino acids: CASKSGLAGGTDTQYF. The DNA for the CDR3 is TGTGCCAGCAAGTCCGGACTAGCGGGGGGGACAGATACGCAGTATTTT.

The chain carries TRBV29-1 and TRBJ1-1; D is unresolved. The CDR3 extends over 14 amino acids. CDR1 is SQVTM, CDR2 ANQGSEA, per germline. V gave up 7 bases and J gave up 1 base, with 16 bases separating them. CDR3 sequence reads: CSAARLVGNTEAFF. DNA for the CDR3: TGCAGCGCCGCCCGACTGGTTGGGAACACTGAAGCTTTCTTT.

This clonotype has more than one count but fewer than ten. The V gene is TRBV19, the J gene TRBJ2-7; D gene uncertain. The germline V gene encodes CDR1 LNHDA and CDR2 SQIVND (reference sequence). V lost 2 bases and J lost 0, with 8 bases in between. The CDR3 is 14 residues long. The CDR3 DNA reads as TGTGCCAGTAGTATACAGGCGAGCTCCTACGAGCAGTACTTC. Its translation: CASSIQASSYEQYF.